Each of the 13 T cell receptor beta chains below was sequenced from the same sample in a study of blood T cell repertoires in COVID-19. TCRdb keeps only in-frame clones here, not all; method: immunoSEQ multiplex PCR. The sample has about 220,000 clones, about 87% seen once. The sequenced sample consisted of PBMCs or T cells enriched from blood (not recorded which). Source of these receptors: a woman in her 30s who had recovered from COVID-19.

The genes are TRBV12-3 or TRBV12-4 and TRBJ1-2; a weak D match, TRBD1 (6 bases). V was clipped by 6 bases and J by 7 bases, with 15 bases between them. There are 13 residues in the CDR3. The CDR3 DNA is TGTGCCAGCAGGCCCGGCGTAGGGGGTGGCTACACCTTC. Its translation: CASRPGVGGGYTF.

This clone was seen once. This chain links TRBV29-1 with TRBJ2-7; D may be TRBD1 (5 bases). Germline CDR1 reads SQVTM; CDR2 reads ANQGSEA. The CDR3 is 13 residues long. Trimming removed 2 bases at V and 0 bases at J, with 8 bases between. The CDR3 here is CSVELQASYEQYF. For the CDR3, the DNA is TGCAGCGTTGAACTACAGGCCTCCTACGAGCAGTACTTC.

The chain links TRBV24-1 to TRBJ1-2, with D unresolved. CDR3 length equals 13 residues. V lost 5 bases to trimming and J lost 0 bases, with 6 bases between them. Per the germline V gene, CDR1 is KGHDR and CDR2 is SFDVKD. For the CDR3, the DNA is TGTGCCACCAGTGCGGGTCCTAACTATGGCTACACCTTC. Protein: CATSAGPNYGYTF.

The chain employs TRBV5-4 and TRBJ1-1; 7 bases are a match to TRBD1. Trimming at V came to 4 bases and at J to 3 bases, leaving 6 bases not matched to a gene. The CDR3 has 14 residues. Germline lookup yields CDR1 SGHNT and CDR2 YYREEE (reference sequence). The CDR3 DNA reads TGTGCCAGCAGCGGAGGGGGCAGATACACTGAAGCTTTCTTT. It encodes CASSGGGRYTEAFF. Using reference TRBV5-4 and TRBJ1-1 for the parts outside the CDR3, the full variable domain is ETGVTQSPTHLIKTRGQQVTLRCSSQSGHNTVSWYQQALGQGPQFIFQYYREEENGRGNFPPRFSGLQFPNYSSELNVNALELDDSALYLCASSGGGRYTEAFFGQGTRLTVV.

The chain links TRBV10-3 to TRBJ1-2, with 10 positions matching TRBD1. Germline values: CDR1 ENHRY, CDR2 SYGVKD. J gave up 8 bases and V 4 bases, and 7 bases lay outside the gene matches. The CDR3 consists of 14 residues. CDR3 amino acids: CAISGGTGVNGYTF. CDR3 coding DNA: TGTGCCATCAGTGGAGGGACAGGGGTGAACGGCTACACCTTC.

This clone has a handful of counts. The CDR3 nucleotides read TGCGCCAGCAGCTTGGGAGGGGCCAAAAACATTCAGTACTTC. Translated: CASSLGGAKNIQYF. V gene TRBV5-1 combines with J gene TRBJ2-4, with D perhaps matching TRBD2 (5 bases). The V and J ends lost 0 bases and 1 base respectively, with 5 bases between them. The CDR3 has 14 amino acids. Germline V gene sequence: CDR1 SGHRS, CDR2 YFSETQ.

V usage is TRBV11-3 and J usage is TRBJ1-5, with D possibly being TRBD1 (5 bases). Trimming took off 5 bases at V and 0 bases at J, with 14 bases between the two ends. From germline, CDR1 is SGHNT and CDR2 YENEEA. The CDR3 runs 16 residues. As DNA, the CDR3 is TGTGCCAGCAGCCAACAGGCCGGGCATAGCAATCAGCCCCAGCATTTT. It codes for CASSQQAGHSNQPQHF.

The rearrangement joins TRBV2 to TRBJ1-2; 9 bases map to TRBD1. Trimming took 11 bases from V and 4 from J; bases not matched to a gene: 8. This CDR3 spans 13 amino acids. Per germline, CDR1 SNHLY and CDR2 FYNNEI. The CDR3 DNA reads TGTGCCGCGGGACAGGGCCTCTTCTATGGCTACACCTTC. Its protein product is CAAGQGLFYGYTF.

This chain joins TRBV18 and TRBJ2-7; D possibly corresponds to TRBD1 (8 bases). The CDR3 contains 14 residues. V lost 5 bases, J lost 3 bases, and 14 bases lay in between. Germline-derived CDR1 and CDR2 are KGHSH and LQKENI. The CDR3: CASSTQGEGYEQYF. CDR3 nucleotide sequence: TGTGCCAGCTCAACACAGGGGGAGGGCTACGAGCAGTACTTC.

This clone was recorded only once. The chain is built from TRBV7-2 and TRBJ1-3, with TRBD1 matching over 8 bases. Germline assignment: CDR1 SGHTA and CDR2 FQGNSA. The CDR3 is 17 residues long. With V trimmed by 0 bases and J by 0 bases, 4 bases remained unmatched. Written as DNA, the CDR3 is TGTGCCAGCAGCTTAGCGGCGACAGGGGCCTCTGGAAACACCATATATTTT. Translating it yields CASSLAATGASGNTIYF.

CDR3 in amino acids: CASRLTGYGSNQPQHF. Written as DNA, the CDR3 is TGTGCCAGTAGACTGACAGGGTATGGGAGCAATCAGCCCCAGCATTTT. The V call is TRBV19, the J call TRBJ1-5, with 7 bases fitting TRBD1. V was clipped by 6 bases and J by 1 base; unmatched bases: 9. Per germline, CDR1 LNHDA and CDR2 SQIVND (reference sequence). The CDR3 runs 16 residues.

The chain employs TRBV9 and TRBJ2-2; D is uncertain. Germline V gives CDR1 SGDLS, CDR2 YYNGEE. Trimming pared 3 bases from V and 3 bases from J, leaving 15 bases between. The CDR3 extends over 16 amino acids. The CDR3 is CASSALDSEDTGELFF. DNA for the CDR3: TGTGCCAGCAGCGCCCTCGACTCGGAAGACACCGGGGAGCTGTTTTTT.

The chain carries TRBV19 and TRBJ2-7; tentatively, D is TRBD2 (5 bases). The CDR3 runs to 13 residues. CDR1 LNHDA and CDR2 SQIVND come from the germline V gene (reference sequence). Trimming stripped 6 bases from V and 3 bases from J, with 12 bases between. The CDR3 protein is CASSQRPFYEQYF. The CDR3 bases are TGTGCCAGTAGCCAGCGGCCCTTCTACGAGCAGTACTTC.